Presented here are 32 T cell receptor beta chains from one specimen sequenced in a study of T cell responses to AZD1222 COVID-19 vaccine. The repertoire was sequenced with immunoSEQ multiplex PCR; TCRdb's copy has only in-frame clones and lacks some. The repertoire consists of about 120,000 clones, with around nine tenths occurring once and the leading ten covering approximately 27%. This material consisted of peripheral blood, taken on day 0 of AZD1222 vaccination. These receptors were taken from an adult in good health.

V is TRBV7-2 and J is TRBJ2-7; 11 positions agree with TRBD2. The CDR3 extends over 15 amino acids. The J segment lost 6 bases and the V segment lost 1 base, leaving 5 bases of the junction unmatched. Germline lookup yields CDR1 SGHTA and CDR2 FQGNSA. Here the CDR3 reads CASSLGQTSGVEQYF. Here the CDR3 DNA reads TGTGCCAGCAGCTTAGGCCAGACTAGCGGGGTCGAGCAGTACTTC.

The chain recombines TRBV6-5 with TRBJ1-5, with D hard to call. The length of the CDR3 is 14 residues. Trimming shortened V by 0 bases and J by 4 bases, and 7 bases separated the two germline ends. In germline, CDR1 is MNHEY, CDR2 SVGAGI. CDR3 in amino acids: CASSYSSENQPQHF. DNA of the CDR3: TGTGCCAGCAGTTACTCGAGCGAGAATCAGCCCCAGCATTTT.

This clone was seen just once. The chain is built from TRBV12-3 or TRBV12-4 and TRBJ2-7, with D possibly TRBD2 on 6 matching bases. This CDR3 has 11 residues. V lost 8 bases and J lost 6, with 11 bases in between. CDR3 in amino acids: CASRGVLEQYF. CDR3 nucleotides: TGTGCCAGCCGCGGGGTTCTCGAGCAGTACTTC.

This chain joins TRBV11-3 and TRBJ2-2, with 11 bases matching TRBD1. The CDR3 runs to 17 residues. Germline trimming cut 0 bases from V and 3 bases from J; bases unmatched to any gene: 3. CDR1 and CDR2 from the germline V gene are SGHNT and YENEEA. The CDR3 DNA reads as TGTGCCAGCAGCTTAGAAGGACAGGGGGCGCACACCGGGGAGCTGTTTTTT. Translation gives CASSLEGQGAHTGELFF.

This chain links TRBV7-2 with TRBJ2-7; the match to TRBD2 covers 12 bases. Germline CDR1 SGHTA, CDR2 FQGNSA. This CDR3 has 16 residues. Trimming at V came to 2 bases and at J to 4 bases, leaving 6 bases not matched to a gene. For the CDR3, the DNA is TGTGCCAGCAGCTTATCCCCTAGCGGGAGGGCTTACGAGCAGTACTTC. Encoded protein: CASSLSPSGRAYEQYF.

The CDR3 loop reads CASSLGTGASNRANVLTF. For the CDR3, the DNA is TGTGCCAGCAGTTTGGGGACCGGGGCTTCCAATAGGGCCAACGTCCTGACTTTC. The genes are TRBV28 and TRBJ2-6; D possibly matches TRBD1 or TRBD2 (5 bases each). The CDR3 runs to 18 residues. Deletions cut 3 bases from V and 5 bases from J, with 20 bases between. Germline V gives CDR1 MDHEN, CDR2 SYDVKM. Together with reference TRBV28 and TRBJ2-6, the CDR3 gives the full variable domain: DVKVTQSSRYLVKRTGEKVFLECVQDMDHENMFWYRQDPGLGLRLIYFSYDVKMKEKGDIPEGYSVSREKKERFSLILESASTNQTSMYLCASSLGTGASNRANVLTFGAGSRLTVL.

This chain uses TRBV5-1 with TRBJ1-2; possible D gene TRBD1, 6 bases. Deletions cut 3 bases from V and 2 bases from J, with 11 bases between. The CDR3 is 14 amino acids. Germline CDR1 and CDR2: SGHRS and YFSETQ. The CDR3 bases are TGCGCCAGCAGCTCCCTACAGGGAAACTATGGCTACACCTTC. It translates to CASSSLQGNYGYTF.

The V and J genes are TRBV7-3 and TRBJ2-2, with D perhaps being TRBD1 or TRBD2 (6 bases each). Trimming shortened V by 3 bases and J by 4 bases, and 21 bases separated the two germline ends. The CDR3 spans 18 residues. Germline CDR1 and CDR2: SGHTA and FQGTGA. The CDR3 region is CASSFPGGGLRGTGELFF. The CDR3 DNA is TGTGCCAGCAGCTTCCCTGGGGGCGGGTTGCGGGGCACCGGGGAGCTGTTTTTT.

V usage is TRBV19 and J usage is TRBJ1-3, with D possibly TRBD1 on 5 matching bases. The germline gives CDR1 LNHDA, CDR2 SQIVND (reference sequence). V lost 6 bases and J 4 bases, leaving 16 bases between the germline ends. This CDR3 comprises 15 residues. The CDR3 loop reads CASRFRQLAGNTIYF. The CDR3 coding sequence is TGTGCCAGTAGATTTCGACAGCTCGCGGGAAACACCATATATTTT.

V gene TRBV2 combines with J gene TRBJ1-1, with no clear D. The CDR3 covers 13 residues. V lost 6 bases and J lost 4, with 12 bases in between. CDR1 SNHLY and CDR2 FYNNEI come from the germline V gene. CDR3 sequence (DNA): TGTGCCAGCAGCGTAAGGGAGCGCACTGAAGCTTTCTTT. Its protein is CASSVRERTEAFF.

The chain uses TRBV7-2 and TRBJ2-5; the match to TRBD2 covers 8 bases. Trimming cost V 6 bases and J 4 bases; bases outside gene matches: 7. The CDR3 consists of 14 residues. Germline V lookup: CDR1 SGHTA, CDR2 FQGNSA. As DNA, the CDR3 is TGTGCCAGCAGTCCTCGCAGCGGGAGAGAGACCCAGTACTTC. Amino acids: CASSPRSGRETQYF. The full variable domain, its missing parts supplied by reference TRBV7-2 and TRBJ2-5, is GAGVSQSPSNKVTEKGKDVELRCDPISGHTALYWYRQSLGQGLEFLIYFQGNSAPDKSGLPSDRFSAERTGGSVSTLTIQRTQQEDSAVYLCASSPRSGRETQYFGPGTRLLVL.

The chain has TRBV18 and TRBJ2-6; D not certain. The V end was cut by 2 bases, the J end by 0 bases, with 11 bases between. CDR1 is KGHSH, CDR2 LQKENI, per germline. This CDR3 spans 17 amino acids. CDR3 bases: TGTGCCAGCTCACCAACACAGCCGTTCTCTGGGGCCAACGTCCTGACTTTC. Translating gives CASSPTQPFSGANVLTF.

The genes are TRBV7-2 and TRBJ2-7; 10 bases line up with TRBD2. The CDR3 sequence is 16 residues long. J lost 0 bases, V lost 1 base, and 3 bases had no gene match. The germline CDR1 and CDR2 sequences are SGHTA and FQGNSA. The CDR3 DNA is TGTGCCAGCAGCTTAGTTAGCGGGAGGAGCTCCTACGAGCAGTACTTC. It translates to CASSLVSGRSSYEQYF. Supplemented by reference TRBV7-2 and TRBJ2-7, the full variable domain reads GAGVSQSPSNKVTEKGKDVELRCDPISGHTALYWYRQSLGQGLEFLIYFQGNSAPDKSGLPSDRFSAERTGGSVSTLTIQRTQQEDSAVYLCASSLVSGRSSYEQYFGPGTRLTVT.

CDR3 region: CASSSGPYSDFADTQYF. The CDR3 coding sequence is TGTGCCAGCAGCTCCGGACCCTATAGCGATTTCGCAGATACGCAGTATTTT. The V call is TRBV5-4, the J call TRBJ2-3; a weak D match, TRBD2 (5 bases). The CDR3 totals 17 residues. Trimming took off 3 bases at V and 4 bases at J, with 21 bases between the two ends. The germline CDR1 and CDR2 sequences are SGHNT and YYREEE (reference sequence).

This sequence joins TRBV27 and TRBJ2-2; a possible D gene is TRBD2 (5 bases). This CDR3 contains 14 residues. Trimming took off 6 bases at V and 1 base at J, with 9 bases between the two ends. Germline V gene sequence: CDR1 MNHEY, CDR2 SMNVEV (reference sequence). As DNA, the CDR3 is TGTGCCAGCAGAGAGGGAGAGAACACCGGGGAGCTGTTTTTT. This gives the protein CASREGENTGELFF.

The chain couples TRBV7-2 to TRBJ2-1; 8 bases match TRBD1. The CDR3 sequence is 17 residues long. The junction had 8 bases not matched to a gene; V was cut back by 0 bases and J by 4 bases. Germline V lookup: CDR1 SGHTA, CDR2 FQGNSA. The CDR3 nucleotides are TGTGCCAGCAGCTTAGCCCCATCGGGACAGGAATACAATGAGCAGTTCTTC. Residues: CASSLAPSGQEYNEQFF.

The chain links TRBV27 to TRBJ2-1; weak D call: TRBD2 (7 bases). This CDR3 is built from 17 residues. With 5 bases removed from V and 3 bases from J, the gap between germline ends came to 20 bases. Germline loops: CDR1 MNHEY, CDR2 SMNVEV (reference sequence). The CDR3 DNA reads as TGTGCCAGCAGTCTTATCGGGGGGCAGCGCAACTACAATGAGCAGTTCTTC. Translating gives CASSLIGGQRNYNEQFF.

This clone was seen a few times. The rearrangement uses TRBV29-1 and TRBJ1-4, with 7 bases that match TRBD1. The trim removed 5 bases at V and 2 bases at J, leaving 5 bases unmatched. Germline assignment: CDR1 SQVTM and CDR2 ANQGSEA. There are 14 residues in the CDR3. The CDR3 bases are TGCAGCGTTTCTTCGACAGGGACTAATGAAAAACTGTTTTTT. Its translation: CSVSSTGTNEKLFF. Full variable domain (rest looked up from reference TRBV29-1 and TRBJ1-4): SAVISQKPSRDICQRGTSLTIQCQVDSQVTMMFWYRQQPGQSLTLIATANQGSEATYESGFVIDKFPISRPNLTFSTLTVSNMSPEDSSIYLCSVSSTGTNEKLFFGSGTQLSVL.

The chain has TRBV12-3 or TRBV12-4 and TRBJ2-4, with D possibly being TRBD1 (6 bases). CDR3 size: 13 residues. V shed 5 bases and J shed 6 bases, with 11 bases lying between them. CDR3 in amino acids: CASSTGQLNIQYF. CDR3 bases: TGTGCCAGCAGTACCGGACAGCTAAACATTCAGTACTTC.

This chain uses TRBV11-2 with TRBJ1-1, with 12 bases matching TRBD1. Germline V gives CDR1 SGHAT, CDR2 FQNNGV. Losses at the gene ends were 1 base for V and 3 bases for J; bases not matched to a gene: 9. This CDR3 is built from 18 residues. In nucleotides, the CDR3 is TGTGCCAGCAGCTTAGGTGCCGGGACAGGGGGCTGGTACACTGAAGCTTTCTTT. It is translated as CASSLGAGTGGWYTEAFF. Using reference TRBV11-2 and TRBJ1-1 for the parts outside the CDR3, the full variable domain is EAGVAQSPRYKIIEKRQSVAFWCNPISGHATLYWYQQILGQGPKLLIQFQNNGVVDDSQLPKDRFSAERLKGVDSTLKIQPAKLEDSAVYLCASSLGAGTGGWYTEAFFGQGTRLTVV.

The genes are TRBV3-1 (or the pseudogene TRBV3-2) and TRBJ2-2; 8 bases are shared with TRBD1. The ends lost 2 bases at V and 4 bases at J; junction bases unmatched: 6. Germline values: CDR1 LGHDT, CDR2 YNNKEL (reference sequence). The CDR3 extends over 16 amino acids. The CDR3 region has the DNA TGTGCCAGCAGCCAAAGTCAGGGGGCGGGCACCGGGGAGCTGTTTTTT. It translates to CASSQSQGAGTGELFF.

This chain uses TRBV6-6 with TRBJ1-5, with D possibly matching TRBD1 (6 bases). V was pared by 5 bases and J by 2 bases, with 16 bases between. Germline V gene lookup returns CDR1 MNHNY and CDR2 SVGAGI (reference sequence). The length of the CDR3 is 16 residues. The CDR3, as DNA: TGTGCCAGCAGTAACCCCGGAGGGGGTGGCAATCAGCCCCAGCATTTT. Translation: CASSNPGGGGNQPQHF.

The V call is TRBV6-5, the J call TRBJ2-7, with 9 bases lining up with TRBD1. Germline assignment: CDR1 MNHEY and CDR2 SVGAGI. The CDR3 extends over 14 amino acids. V gave up 4 bases and J gave up 4 bases; unmatched junction bases: 5. In DNA form, the CDR3 reads TGTGCCAGCAGTTCAGGACAGGGGTCGTACGAGCAGTACTTC. Translating it yields CASSSGQGSYEQYF.

This clone has a handful of counts. The V gene is TRBV12-5, the J gene TRBJ1-1, with no clear D. The germline gives CDR1 LGHNT, CDR2 FRNRAP. CDR3 length: 13 residues. V was cut by 1 base and J by 4 bases, with 7 bases left in between. The CDR3 is CASGLDAGTEAFF. CDR3 coding DNA: TGTGCTAGTGGTTTGGACGCGGGCACTGAAGCTTTCTTT.

The V call is TRBV6-2 or TRBV6-3, the J call TRBJ2-1; 16 positions match TRBD2. The CDR3 is 19 residues long. Germline V lookup: CDR1 MNHEY, CDR2 SVGEGT. V was clipped by 0 bases and J by 8 bases; unmatched bases: 10. CDR3: CASSYSTSGTSGRDDEQFF. As DNA, the CDR3 is TGTGCCAGCAGTTACTCAACCTCCGGGACTAGCGGGAGGGATGATGAGCAGTTCTTC.

V and J are TRBV6-5 and TRBJ1-2; D is possibly TRBD1 (5 bases). Germline loops: CDR1 MNHEY, CDR2 SVGAGI. The CDR3 is made up of 12 amino acids. With 6 bases removed from V and 8 bases from J, the gap between germline ends came to 13 bases. The CDR3 nucleotides are TGTGCCAGCAGCCTCCCGGCAGGGGGCTACACCTTC. This encodes CASSLPAGGYTF.

The chain employs TRBV6-5 and TRBJ2-7; weak D call: TRBD1 (5 bases). Germline CDR1 reads MNHEY; CDR2 reads SVGAGI. The CDR3 spans 12 residues. Trimming stripped 6 bases from V and 4 bases from J, with 10 bases between. CDR3: CASSLGQYEQYF. The CDR3 DNA sequence: TGTGCCAGCAGCCTCGGACAATACGAGCAGTACTTC.

The gene calls are TRBV19 and TRBJ1-2; no firm D call. V was shortened by 6 bases and J by 4 bases, with 12 bases between the two germline ends. This CDR3 has 13 amino acids. CDR1 is LNHDA, CDR2 SQIVND, per germline (reference sequence). The CDR3 DNA sequence: TGTGCCAGTAGCTGGGGAAGCCTCTATGGCTACACCTTC. Protein product: CASSWGSLYGYTF.

The chain combines TRBV7-9 with TRBJ1-5; no reliable D call. The ends were cut back, 5 bases at V and 4 bases at J, with 12 bases in the middle. The germline V gene encodes CDR1 SEHNR and CDR2 FQNEAQ (reference sequence). The CDR3 extends over 14 amino acids. DNA for the CDR3: TGTGCCAGCAGCCCCAACCAAGGGAATCAGCCCCAGCATTTT. Amino acid sequence: CASSPNQGNQPQHF.

The chain employs TRBV29-1 and TRBJ2-1, with 9 nucleotides matching TRBD2. V lost 3 bases, J lost 4 bases, and 4 bases stayed unmatched. The CDR3 extends over 14 amino acids. Per the germline V gene, CDR1 is SQVTM and CDR2 is ANQGSEA. The CDR3 DNA reads as TGCAGCGTTGATGTAGCGGGAGCTTACAATGAGCAGTTCTTC. It specifies CSVDVAGAYNEQFF.

V is TRBV15 and J is TRBJ2-5, with D perhaps TRBD1 or TRBD2 (5 bases each). This CDR3 contains 15 residues. CDR1 is LNHNV and CDR2 is YYDKDF in the germline V gene (reference sequence). Trimming shortened V by 0 bases and J by 5 bases, and 13 bases separated the two germline ends. CDR3 sequence: CATSRDPGPSETQYF. In DNA, the CDR3 is TGTGCCACCAGCAGAGACCCGGGGCCGAGCGAGACCCAGTACTTC.

The chain has TRBV2 and TRBJ1-2; 10 bases line up with TRBD1. Germline assignment: CDR1 SNHLY and CDR2 FYNNEI. V lost 5 bases and J lost 3; bases outside the gene matches: 9. The CDR3 is made up of 16 amino acids. CDR3 region: CASSPDRGRRDYGYTF. CDR3 nucleotide sequence: TGTGCCAGCAGTCCCGACAGGGGGCGGCGGGACTATGGCTACACCTTC.